This record covers a single TCR beta chain. Its specificity is not known. The germline V and J ends were trimmed by 0 bases and 9 bases, with 12 bases remaining between them. The length of the CDR3 is 14 residues. The germline V gene has CDR1 DFQATT and CDR2 SNEGSKA (reference sequence). This sample was taken from a study of metastatic and nonmetastatic thyroid tumors. In the study overall: Peripheral blood and tumor or nodule samples from malignant and benign thyroid patients were compared.

Overall study results and limits: According to reports, the diversity of TCR beta was significantly higher in malignant thyroid tumors than in benign nodules, and this held in both blood and tumor samples.

Thyroid surgery took place with no prior treatment in any patient. Original analysis: A classifier of distant metastasis in papillary thyroid cancer was built from CDR3 differences (across clinicopathological groups). TCRdb reassembled clones from the PCR reads with MiXCR. What appears here as the V and J calls and clone size reflects TCRdb's work, not the paper's. The table shows about 21,000 clones, with more than 25% occurring only once. The receptor's source is a female donor with papillary thyroid cancer or a benign thyroid nodule (not recorded which). Some clones in this sample may be carry-over from other donors' samples. Specimen: blood. This sequence joins TRBV20-1 and TRBJ1-6; D may be TRBD1 (6 bases). In DNA form, the CDR3 reads TGCAGTGCTAGAGAGGTTCAGGACAGTTCACCCCTCCACTTT. It is translated as CSAREVQDSSPLHF.